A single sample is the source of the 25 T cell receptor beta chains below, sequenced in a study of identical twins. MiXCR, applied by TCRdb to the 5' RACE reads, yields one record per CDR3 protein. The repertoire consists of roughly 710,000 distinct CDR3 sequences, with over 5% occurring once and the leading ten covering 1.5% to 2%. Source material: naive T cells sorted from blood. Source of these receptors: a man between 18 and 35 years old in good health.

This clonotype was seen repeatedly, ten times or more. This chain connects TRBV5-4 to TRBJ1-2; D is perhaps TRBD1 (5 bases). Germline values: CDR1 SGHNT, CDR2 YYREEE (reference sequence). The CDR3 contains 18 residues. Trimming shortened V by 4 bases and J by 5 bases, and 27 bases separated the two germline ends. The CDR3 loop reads CASSANQVNRPPGYGYTF. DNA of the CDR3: TGTGCCAGCAGCGCGAACCAAGTTAACAGGCCCCCCGGGTATGGCTACACCTTC.

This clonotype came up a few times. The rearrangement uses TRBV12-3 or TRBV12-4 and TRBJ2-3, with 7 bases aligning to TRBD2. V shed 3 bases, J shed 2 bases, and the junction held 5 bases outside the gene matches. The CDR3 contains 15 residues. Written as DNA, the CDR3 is TGTGCCAGCAGTTTCTTAAGCGGGGACACAGATACGCAGTATTTT. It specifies CASSFLSGDTDTQYF.

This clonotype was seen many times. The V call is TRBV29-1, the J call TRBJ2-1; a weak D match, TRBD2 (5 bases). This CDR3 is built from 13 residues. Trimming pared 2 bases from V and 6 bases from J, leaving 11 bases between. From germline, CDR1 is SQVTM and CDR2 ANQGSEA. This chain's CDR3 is CSVELRGINEQFF. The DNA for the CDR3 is TGCAGCGTTGAATTACGGGGAATCAATGAGCAGTTCTTC.

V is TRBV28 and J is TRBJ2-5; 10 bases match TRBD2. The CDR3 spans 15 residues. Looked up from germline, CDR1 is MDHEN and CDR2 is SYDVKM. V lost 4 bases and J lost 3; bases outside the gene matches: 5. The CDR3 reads CASSSGLAEKETQYF. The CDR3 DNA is TGTGCCAGCAGTTCCGGACTAGCGGAGAAAGAGACCCAGTACTTC.

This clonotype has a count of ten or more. The CDR3 reads CASSGDQASNQPQHF. The CDR3 coding sequence is TGTGCCAGCAGTGGGGACCAGGCGAGCAATCAGCCCCAGCATTTT. J is TRBJ1-5 and V is TRBV12-3 or TRBV12-4, with D perhaps TRBD1 (5 bases). Trimming took off 5 bases at V and 1 base at J, with 12 bases between the two ends. CDR3 length equals 15 residues.

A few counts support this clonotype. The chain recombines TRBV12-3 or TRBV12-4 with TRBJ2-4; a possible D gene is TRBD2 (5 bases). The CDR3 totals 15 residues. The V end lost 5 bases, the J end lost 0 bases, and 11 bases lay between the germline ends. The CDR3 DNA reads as TGTGCCAGCAGTGCGGGTTTACTAGCCAAAAACATTCAGTACTTC. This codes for CASSAGLLAKNIQYF.

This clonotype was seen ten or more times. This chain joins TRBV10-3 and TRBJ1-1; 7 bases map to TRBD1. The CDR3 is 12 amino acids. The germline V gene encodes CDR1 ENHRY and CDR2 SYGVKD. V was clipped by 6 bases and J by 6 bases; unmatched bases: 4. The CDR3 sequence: CAIRTGTAEAFF. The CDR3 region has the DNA TGTGCCATCAGGACCGGGACAGCTGAAGCTTTCTTT.

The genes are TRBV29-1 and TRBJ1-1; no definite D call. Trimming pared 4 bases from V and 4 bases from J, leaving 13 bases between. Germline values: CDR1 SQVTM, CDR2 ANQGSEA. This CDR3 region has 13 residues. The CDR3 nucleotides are TGCAGCGTTGTGGCCCGGATGAGCACTGAAGCTTTCTTT. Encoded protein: CSVVARMSTEAFF.

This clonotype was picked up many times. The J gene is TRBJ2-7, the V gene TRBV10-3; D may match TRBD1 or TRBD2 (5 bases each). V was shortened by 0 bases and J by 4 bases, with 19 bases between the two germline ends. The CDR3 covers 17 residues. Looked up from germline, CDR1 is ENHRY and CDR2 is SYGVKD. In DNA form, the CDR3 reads TGTGCCATCAGTGAGTCTGAAGGGGTCCTAGCTGGGTACGAGCAGTACTTC. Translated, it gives CAISESEGVLAGYEQYF.

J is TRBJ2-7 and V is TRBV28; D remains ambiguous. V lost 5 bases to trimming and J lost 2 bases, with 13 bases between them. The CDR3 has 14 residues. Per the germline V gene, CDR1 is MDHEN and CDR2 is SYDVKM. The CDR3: CASSPPGGAYEQYF. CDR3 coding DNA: TGTGCCAGCAGTCCACCCGGTGGGGCCTACGAGCAGTACTTC.

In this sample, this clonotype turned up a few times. The chain's CDR3 is CSARDNRADTQYF. The DNA of the CDR3 is TGCAGTGCTAGAGATAACCGGGCAGATACGCAGTATTTT. The rearrangement joins TRBV20-1 to TRBJ2-3, with unresolved D. Germline-derived CDR1 and CDR2 are DFQATT and SNEGSKA (reference sequence). This CDR3 region has 13 residues. V was clipped by 0 bases and J by 4 bases, with 8 bases between them.

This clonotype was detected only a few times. In DNA, the CDR3 is TGTGCCTGGAGTGGACCACCCCTACAGGGATATGACACCGGGGAGCTGTTTTTT. Amino acid sequence: CAWSGPPLQGYDTGELFF. The V and J genes are TRBV30 and TRBJ2-2, with D perhaps TRBD1 (6 bases). Trimming took 1 base from V and 3 from J, leaving 21 bases between them. Germline lookup yields CDR1 GTSNPN and CDR2 SVGIG (reference sequence). The length of the CDR3 is 18 residues.

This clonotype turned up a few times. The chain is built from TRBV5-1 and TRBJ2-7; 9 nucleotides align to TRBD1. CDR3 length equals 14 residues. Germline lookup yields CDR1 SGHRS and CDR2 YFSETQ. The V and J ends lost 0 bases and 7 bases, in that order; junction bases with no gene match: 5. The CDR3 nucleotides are TGCGCCAGCAGCTTGGACAGGGGGCAGGGGGAGCAGTACTTC. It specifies CASSLDRGQGEQYF. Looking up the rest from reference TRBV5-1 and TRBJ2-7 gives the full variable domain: KAGVTQTPRYLIKTRGQQVTLSCSPISGHRSVSWYQQTPGQGLQFLFEYFSETQRNKGNFPGRFSGRQFSNSRSEMNVSTLELGDSALYLCASSLDRGQGEQYFGPGTRLTVT.

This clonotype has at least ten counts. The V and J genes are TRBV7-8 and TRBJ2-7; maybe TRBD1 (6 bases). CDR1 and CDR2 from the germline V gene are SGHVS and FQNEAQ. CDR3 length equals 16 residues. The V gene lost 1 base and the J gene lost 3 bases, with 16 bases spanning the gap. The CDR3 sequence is CASSLDLGDRLYEQYF. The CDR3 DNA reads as TGTGCCAGCAGCTTAGACCTGGGCGACAGGCTCTACGAGCAGTACTTC.

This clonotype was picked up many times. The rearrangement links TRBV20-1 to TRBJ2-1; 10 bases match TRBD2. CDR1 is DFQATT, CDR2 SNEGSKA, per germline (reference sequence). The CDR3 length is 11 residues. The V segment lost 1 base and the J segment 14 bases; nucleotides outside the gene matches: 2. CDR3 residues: CSARGLAGEFF. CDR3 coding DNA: TGCAGTGCTAGAGGTCTAGCGGGAGAGTTCTTC.

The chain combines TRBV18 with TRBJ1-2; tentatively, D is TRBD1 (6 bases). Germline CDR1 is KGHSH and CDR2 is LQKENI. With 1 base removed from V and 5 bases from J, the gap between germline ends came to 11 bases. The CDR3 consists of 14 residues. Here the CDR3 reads CASSPLTGPYGYTF. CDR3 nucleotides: TGTGCCAGCTCACCACTTACAGGGCCATATGGCTACACCTTC.

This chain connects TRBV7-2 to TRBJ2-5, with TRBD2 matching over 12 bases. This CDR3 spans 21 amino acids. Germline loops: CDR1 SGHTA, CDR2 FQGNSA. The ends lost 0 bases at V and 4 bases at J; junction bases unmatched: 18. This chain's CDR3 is CASSLAYPRGLAGGPGETQYF. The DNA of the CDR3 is TGTGCCAGCAGCTTAGCGTATCCCAGAGGGCTAGCGGGAGGGCCTGGAGAGACCCAGTACTTC.

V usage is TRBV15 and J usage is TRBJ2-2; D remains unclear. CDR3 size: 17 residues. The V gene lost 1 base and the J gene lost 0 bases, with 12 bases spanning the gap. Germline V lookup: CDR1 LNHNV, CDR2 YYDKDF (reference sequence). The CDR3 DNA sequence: TGTGCCACCAGCAGAGCTCGCGACGGTCCGAACACCGGGGAGCTGTTTTTT. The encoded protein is CATSRARDGPNTGELFF.

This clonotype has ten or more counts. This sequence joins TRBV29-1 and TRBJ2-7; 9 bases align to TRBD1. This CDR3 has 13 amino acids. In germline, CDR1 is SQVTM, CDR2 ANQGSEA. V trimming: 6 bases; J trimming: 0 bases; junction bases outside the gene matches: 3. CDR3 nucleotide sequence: TGCAGCGTCGGGACAGGGATCTCCTACGAGCAGTACTTC. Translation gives CSVGTGISYEQYF.

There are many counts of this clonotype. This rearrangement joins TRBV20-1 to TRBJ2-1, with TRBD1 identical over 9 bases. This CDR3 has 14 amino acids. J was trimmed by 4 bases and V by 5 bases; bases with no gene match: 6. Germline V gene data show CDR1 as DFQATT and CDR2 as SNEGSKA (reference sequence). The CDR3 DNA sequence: TGCAGTGCTGGGGACAGGGCTAGATACAATGAGCAGTTCTTC. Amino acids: CSAGDRARYNEQFF.

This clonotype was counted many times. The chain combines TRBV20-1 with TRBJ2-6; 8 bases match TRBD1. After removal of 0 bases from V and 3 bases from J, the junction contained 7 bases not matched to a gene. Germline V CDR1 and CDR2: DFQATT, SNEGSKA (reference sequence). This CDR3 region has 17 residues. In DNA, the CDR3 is TGCAGTGCTAGAGACCCAGGACAGGGTCTTGGGGCCAACGTCCTGACTTTC. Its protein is CSARDPGQGLGANVLTF.

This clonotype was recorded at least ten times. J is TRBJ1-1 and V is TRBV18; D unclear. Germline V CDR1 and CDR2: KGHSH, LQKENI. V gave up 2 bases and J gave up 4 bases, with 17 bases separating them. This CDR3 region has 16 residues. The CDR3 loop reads CASSPERTARFTEAFF. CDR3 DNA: TGTGCCAGCTCACCAGAGCGGACCGCTCGATTCACTGAAGCTTTCTTT.

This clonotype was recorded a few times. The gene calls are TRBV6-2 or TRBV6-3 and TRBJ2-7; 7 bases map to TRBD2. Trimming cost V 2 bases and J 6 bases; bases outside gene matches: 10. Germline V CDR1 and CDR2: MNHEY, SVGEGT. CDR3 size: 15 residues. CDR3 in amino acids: CASSYLSGKSVEQYF. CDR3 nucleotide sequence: TGTGCCAGCAGTTACCTCAGCGGGAAAAGTGTCGAGCAGTACTTC.

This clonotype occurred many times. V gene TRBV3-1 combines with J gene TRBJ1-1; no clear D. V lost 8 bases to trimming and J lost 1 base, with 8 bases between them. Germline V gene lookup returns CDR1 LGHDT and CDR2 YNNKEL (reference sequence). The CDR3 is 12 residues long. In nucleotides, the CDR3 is TGTGCCAGCCGAGACTCGAACACTGAAGCTTTCTTT. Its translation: CASRDSNTEAFF.

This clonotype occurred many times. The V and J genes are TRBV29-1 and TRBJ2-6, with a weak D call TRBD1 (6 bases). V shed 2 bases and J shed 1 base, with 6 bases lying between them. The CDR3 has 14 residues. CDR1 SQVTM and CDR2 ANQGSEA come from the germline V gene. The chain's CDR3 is CSVETGSGANVLTF. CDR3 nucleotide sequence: TGCAGCGTTGAAACAGGGTCTGGGGCCAACGTCCTGACTTTC.